This T cell receptor beta chain was captured in a study of T cell responses to AZD1222 COVID-19 vaccine. Study-level information: Second-dose intervals near 4 or 12 weeks were combined.

Comment on this clone: Its antigen is still unknown.

General study results and limits: Increased Spike-specific TCR breadth and depth were observed after two AZD1222 doses. The span of vaccine-associated CD4 TCRs extended across spike, with dominance at 160-218 and 743-854.

Generated by immunoSEQ multiplex PCR, the TCRdb table keeps only in-frame clones and is missing some. The sample consists of 93,000 or so clones, about 90% of them appearing once. The CDR3 covers 15 residues. Trimming took 1 base from V and 6 from J, leaving 13 bases between them. V is TRBV23-1 and J is TRBJ2-1; the D gene is possibly TRBD2 (6 bases). TRBV23-1 is identified as an open reading frame with a role that is uncertain. The specimen comprised peripheral blood, sampled on day 0 of AZD1222 vaccination. The clonotype was recovered from an adult in good health. In nucleotides, the CDR3 is TGCGCCAGCAGTCAATGCGGGGATTCGCGCAATGAGCAGTTCTTC. Its protein is CASSQCGDSRNEQFF.